This TCR beta chain originates from a study of cytomegalovirus exposure and HLA in healthy donors. Study outcomes and limitations: The authors later found most CMV-associated TCR beta chains appeared HLA-restricted.

A multiplex PCR was run with 60 Vbeta primers and 13 Jbeta primers. TCRdb keeps only in-frame clones here, not all; method: immunoSEQ multiplex PCR. This table has roughly 200,000 clones, approximately 79% appearing once. A word on this clone: As yet, its antigen is unknown.

This cohort consisted of healthy bone marrow donors. The V and J ends lost 4 bases and 2 bases, in that order; junction bases with no gene match: 3. Germline V lookup: CDR1 SGHRS, CDR2 YFSETQ. The CDR3 covers 15 residues. This receptor was taken from a man aged 50 to 60 in good health and CMV-seronegative. This chain connects TRBV5-1 to TRBJ2-1, with TRBD2 matching over 10 bases. Input material: PBMCs. The CDR3 spells CASSVLAGAYNEQFF. The CDR3 coding sequence is TGCGCCAGCAGCGTCCTAGCGGGAGCCTACAATGAGCAGTTCTTC.